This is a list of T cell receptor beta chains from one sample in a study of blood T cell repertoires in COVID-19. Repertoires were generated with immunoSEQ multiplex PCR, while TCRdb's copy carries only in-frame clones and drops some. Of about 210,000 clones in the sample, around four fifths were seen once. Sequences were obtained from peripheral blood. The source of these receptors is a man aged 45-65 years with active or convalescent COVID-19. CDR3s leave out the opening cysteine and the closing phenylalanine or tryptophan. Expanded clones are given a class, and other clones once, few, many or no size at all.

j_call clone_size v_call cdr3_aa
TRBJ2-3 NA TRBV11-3 ASSSPGTDTQY
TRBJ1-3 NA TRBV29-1 SVAPGNTIY
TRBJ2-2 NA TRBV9 ASSVRHKNTGELF
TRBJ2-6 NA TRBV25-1 ASSRQGLDSGANVLT
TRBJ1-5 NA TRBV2 ASNQGVNQPQH
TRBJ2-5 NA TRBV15 ATSRAGNTGWTQY
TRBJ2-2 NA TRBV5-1 ASSLDSNTGELF
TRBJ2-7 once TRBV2 ASSSGTGSYEQY
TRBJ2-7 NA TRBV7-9 ASSPLGGFPYEQY
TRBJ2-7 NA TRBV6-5 ASRSSGDSYEQY
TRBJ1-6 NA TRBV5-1 ASSLGQGVGSPLH
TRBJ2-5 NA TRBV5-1 ASRSGLEGRETQY
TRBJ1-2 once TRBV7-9 AGSDSGVYGYT
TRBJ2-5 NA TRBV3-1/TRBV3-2 ASSYEPRGGETQY
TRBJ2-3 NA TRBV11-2 ASSSYLDSDTQY
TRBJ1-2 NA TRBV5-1 ASSLTGRQGNGYT
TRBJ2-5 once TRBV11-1 ASSRGLGPLQETQY
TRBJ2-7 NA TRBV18 ASSPPGLAGGYEQY
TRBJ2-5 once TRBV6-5 ASSRGGQQETQY
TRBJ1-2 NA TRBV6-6 ASSFTGTGGFGYT
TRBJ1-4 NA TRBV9 ASSVEGTENEKLF
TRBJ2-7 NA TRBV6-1 ASSEVTAYEQY
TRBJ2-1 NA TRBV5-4 ASSSGLGPDSEQF
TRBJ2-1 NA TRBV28 ASSQRNEQF
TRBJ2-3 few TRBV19 ASSPQGTGPDTQY
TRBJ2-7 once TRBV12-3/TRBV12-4 ASSETRYEQY
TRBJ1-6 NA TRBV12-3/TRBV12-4 ASSPRGNSPLH
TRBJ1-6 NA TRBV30 AWSAGQEGSPLH
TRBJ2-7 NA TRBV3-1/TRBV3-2 ASSSKLEVY
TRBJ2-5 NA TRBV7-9 ASSLAGVKETQY
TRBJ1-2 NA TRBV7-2 ASSLGVAGRYGYT
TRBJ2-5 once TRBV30 AWSEGQGQETQY
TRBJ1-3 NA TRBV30 AWSQDRGGNTIY
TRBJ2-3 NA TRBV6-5 ASGRTSGSRDTQY
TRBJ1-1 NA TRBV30 AWSAYRRNTEAF
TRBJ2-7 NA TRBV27 ASSLTTGTSGMREQY
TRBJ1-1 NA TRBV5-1 ASSLAKTGPRNTEAF
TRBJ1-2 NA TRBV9 ASRNSGRYT
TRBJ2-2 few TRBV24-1 ATRGEGTGELF
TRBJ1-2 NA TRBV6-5 ASSYGTGGLYGYT
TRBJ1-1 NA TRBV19 ASRTGGDTEAF
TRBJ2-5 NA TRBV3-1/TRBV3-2 ASSQGFELAGTQETQY
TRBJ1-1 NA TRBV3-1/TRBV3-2 ASAGYSSNTEAF
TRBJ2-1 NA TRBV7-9 ASSLVLYNEQF
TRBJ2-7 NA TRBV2 ASRDFSYEQY
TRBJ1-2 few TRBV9 ASSAHRVGGEENGYT
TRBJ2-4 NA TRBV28 ASSLSQSWEGLD
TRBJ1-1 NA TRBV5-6 ASSLVYRRGTEAF
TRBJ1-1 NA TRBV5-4 ASSLVGRAEAF